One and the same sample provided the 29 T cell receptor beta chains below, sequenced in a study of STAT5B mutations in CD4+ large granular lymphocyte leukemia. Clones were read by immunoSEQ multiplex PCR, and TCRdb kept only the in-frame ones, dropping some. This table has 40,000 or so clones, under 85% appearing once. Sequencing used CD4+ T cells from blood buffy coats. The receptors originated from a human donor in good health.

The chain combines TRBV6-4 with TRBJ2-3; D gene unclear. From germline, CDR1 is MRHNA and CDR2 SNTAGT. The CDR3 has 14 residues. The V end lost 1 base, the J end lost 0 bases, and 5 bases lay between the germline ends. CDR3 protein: CASSDFSSTDTQYF. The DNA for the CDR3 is TGTGCCAGCAGTGACTTTTCTAGCACAGATACGCAGTATTTT.

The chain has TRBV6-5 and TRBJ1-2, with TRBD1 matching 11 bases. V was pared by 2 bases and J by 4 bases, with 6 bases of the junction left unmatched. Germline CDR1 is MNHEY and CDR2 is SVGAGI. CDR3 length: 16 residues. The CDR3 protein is CASSYLRTGGSYGYTF. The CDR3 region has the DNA TGTGCCAGCAGTTACCTTCGGACAGGGGGCAGCTATGGCTACACCTTC.

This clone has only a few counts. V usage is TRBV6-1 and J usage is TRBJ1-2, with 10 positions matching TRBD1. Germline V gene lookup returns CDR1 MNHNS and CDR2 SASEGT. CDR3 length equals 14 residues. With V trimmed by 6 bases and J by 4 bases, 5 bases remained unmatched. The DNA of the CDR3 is TGTGCCAGCAGCCCGACAGGGGGCGGCTATGGCTACACCTTC. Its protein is CASSPTGGGYGYTF.

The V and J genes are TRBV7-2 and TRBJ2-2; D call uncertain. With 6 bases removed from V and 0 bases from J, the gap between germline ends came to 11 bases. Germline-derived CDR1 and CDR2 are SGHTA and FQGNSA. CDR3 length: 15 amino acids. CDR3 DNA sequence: TGTGCCAGCAGTTTCCCATCTTCGAACACCGGGGAGCTGTTTTTT. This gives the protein CASSFPSSNTGELFF.

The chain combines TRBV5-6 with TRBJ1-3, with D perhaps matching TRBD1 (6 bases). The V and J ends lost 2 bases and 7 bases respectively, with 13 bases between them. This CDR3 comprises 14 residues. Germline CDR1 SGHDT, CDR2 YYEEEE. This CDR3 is CASSFSVQGNTIYF. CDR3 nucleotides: TGTGCCAGCAGCTTTAGTGTTCAGGGGAACACCATATATTTT.

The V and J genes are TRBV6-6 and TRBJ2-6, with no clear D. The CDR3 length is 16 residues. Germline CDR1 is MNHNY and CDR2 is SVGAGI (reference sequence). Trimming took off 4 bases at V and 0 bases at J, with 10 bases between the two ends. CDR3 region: CASSSRVVSGANVLTF. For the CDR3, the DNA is TGTGCCAGCAGTTCCCGGGTTGTCTCTGGGGCCAACGTCCTGACTTTC.

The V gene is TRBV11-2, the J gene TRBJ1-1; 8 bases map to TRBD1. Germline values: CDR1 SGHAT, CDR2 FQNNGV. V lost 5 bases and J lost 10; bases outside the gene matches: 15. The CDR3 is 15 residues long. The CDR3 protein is CASSLFASGGRIAFF. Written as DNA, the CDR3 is TGTGCCAGCAGCCTCTTTGCGTCAGGGGGCCGGATAGCTTTCTTT.

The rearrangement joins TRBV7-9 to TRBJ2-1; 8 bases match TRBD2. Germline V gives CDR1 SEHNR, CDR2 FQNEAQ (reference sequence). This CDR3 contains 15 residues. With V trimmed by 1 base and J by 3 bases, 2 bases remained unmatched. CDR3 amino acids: CASSLVLADYNEQFF. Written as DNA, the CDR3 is TGTGCCAGCAGCTTAGTACTAGCGGACTACAATGAGCAGTTCTTC.

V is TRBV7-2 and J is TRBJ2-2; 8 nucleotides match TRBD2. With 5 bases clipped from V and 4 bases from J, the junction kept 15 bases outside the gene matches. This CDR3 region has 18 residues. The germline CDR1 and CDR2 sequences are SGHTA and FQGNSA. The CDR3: CASSLWARAGVGTGELFF. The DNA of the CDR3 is TGTGCCAGCAGCCTTTGGGCTCGAGCGGGAGTGGGCACCGGGGAGCTGTTTTTT.

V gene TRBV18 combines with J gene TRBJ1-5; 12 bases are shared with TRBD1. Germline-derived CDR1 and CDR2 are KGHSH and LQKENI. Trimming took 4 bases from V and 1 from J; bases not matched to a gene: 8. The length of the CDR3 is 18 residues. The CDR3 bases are TGTGCCAGCTCACTGGGGGACAGGGGGCTGGGGAGCAATCAGCCCCAGCATTTT. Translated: CASSLGDRGLGSNQPQHF.

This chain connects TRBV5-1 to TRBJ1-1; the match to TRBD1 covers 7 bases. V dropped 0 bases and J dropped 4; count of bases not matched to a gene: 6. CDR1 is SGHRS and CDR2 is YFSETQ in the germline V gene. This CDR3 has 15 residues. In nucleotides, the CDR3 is TGCGCCAGCAGCTTGGAACAGGGGTGGATCACTGAAGCTTTCTTT. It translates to CASSLEQGWITEAFF.

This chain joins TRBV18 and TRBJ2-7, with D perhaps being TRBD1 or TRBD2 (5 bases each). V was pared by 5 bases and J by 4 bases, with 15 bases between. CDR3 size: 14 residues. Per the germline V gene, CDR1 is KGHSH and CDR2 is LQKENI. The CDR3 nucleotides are TGTGCCAGCTCAAAGGGACCCTCGCCTTACGAGCAGTACTTC. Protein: CASSKGPSPYEQYF. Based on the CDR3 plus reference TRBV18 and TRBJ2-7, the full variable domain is NAGVMQNPRHLVRRRGQEARLRCSPMKGHSHVYWYRQLPEEGLKFMVYLQKENIIDESGMPKERFSAEFPKEGPSILRIQQVVRGDSAAYFCASSKGPSPYEQYFGPGTRLTVT.

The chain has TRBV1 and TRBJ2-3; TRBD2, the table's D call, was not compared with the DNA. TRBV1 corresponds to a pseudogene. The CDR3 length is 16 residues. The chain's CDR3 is CTSSQEECFGTDTQYF. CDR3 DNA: TGCACCAGCAGCCAAGAAGAGTGTTTTGGCACAGATACGCAGTATTTT.

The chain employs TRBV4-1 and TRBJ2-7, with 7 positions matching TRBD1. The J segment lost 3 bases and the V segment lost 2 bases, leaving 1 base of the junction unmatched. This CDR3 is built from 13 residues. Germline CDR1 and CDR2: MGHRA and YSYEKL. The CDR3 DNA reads TGCGCCAGCAGCCAACGGGACAGCTACGAGCAGTACTTC. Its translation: CASSQRDSYEQYF.

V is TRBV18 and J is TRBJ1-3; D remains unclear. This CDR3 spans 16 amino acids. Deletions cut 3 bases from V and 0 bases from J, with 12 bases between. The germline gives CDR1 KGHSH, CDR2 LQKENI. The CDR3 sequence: CASSPAASISGNTIYF. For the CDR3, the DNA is TGTGCCAGCTCACCGGCAGCCTCTATCTCTGGAAACACCATATATTTT.

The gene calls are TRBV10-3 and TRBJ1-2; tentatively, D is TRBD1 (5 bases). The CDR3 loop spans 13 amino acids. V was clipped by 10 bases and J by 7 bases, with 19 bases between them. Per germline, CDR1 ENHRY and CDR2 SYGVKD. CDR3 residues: CASTRGGDAGYTF. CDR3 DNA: TGTGCCAGCACTCGAGGAGGGGACGCTGGCTACACCTTC.

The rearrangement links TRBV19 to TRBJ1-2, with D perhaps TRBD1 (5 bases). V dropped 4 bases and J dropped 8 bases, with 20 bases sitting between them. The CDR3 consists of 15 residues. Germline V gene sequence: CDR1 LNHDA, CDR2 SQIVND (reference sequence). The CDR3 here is CASSTSGGDAGGYTF. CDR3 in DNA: TGTGCCAGTAGTACCAGTGGAGGGGACGCGGGAGGCTACACCTTC.

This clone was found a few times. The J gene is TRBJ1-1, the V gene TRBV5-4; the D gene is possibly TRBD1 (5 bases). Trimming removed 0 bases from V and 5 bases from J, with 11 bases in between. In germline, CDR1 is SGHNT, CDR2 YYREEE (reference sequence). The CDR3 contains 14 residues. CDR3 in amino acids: CASSLVGGETEAFF. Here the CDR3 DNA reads TGTGCCAGCAGCTTGGTCGGAGGGGAAACTGAAGCTTTCTTT.

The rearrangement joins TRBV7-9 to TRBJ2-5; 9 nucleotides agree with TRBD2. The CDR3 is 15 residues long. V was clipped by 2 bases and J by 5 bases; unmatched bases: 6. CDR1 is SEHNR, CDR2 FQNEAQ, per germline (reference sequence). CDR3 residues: CASSLRAGGLETQYF. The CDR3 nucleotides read TGTGCCAGCAGCTTAAGAGCGGGGGGCTTGGAGACCCAGTACTTC.

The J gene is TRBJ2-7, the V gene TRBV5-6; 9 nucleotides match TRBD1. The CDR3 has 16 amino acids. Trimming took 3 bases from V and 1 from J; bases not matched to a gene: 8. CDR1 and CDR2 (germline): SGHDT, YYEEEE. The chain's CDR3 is CASSSLAGQGSYEQYF. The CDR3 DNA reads TGTGCCAGCAGCTCCCTGGCCGGACAGGGGTCCTACGAGCAGTACTTC.

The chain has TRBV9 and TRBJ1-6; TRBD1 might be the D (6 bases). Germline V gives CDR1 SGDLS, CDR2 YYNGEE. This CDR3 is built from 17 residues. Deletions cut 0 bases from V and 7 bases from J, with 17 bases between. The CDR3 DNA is TGTGCCAGCAGCGTAGCCCCCACAGGGACGGCAAATTCACCCCTCCACTTT. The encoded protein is CASSVAPTGTANSPLHF.

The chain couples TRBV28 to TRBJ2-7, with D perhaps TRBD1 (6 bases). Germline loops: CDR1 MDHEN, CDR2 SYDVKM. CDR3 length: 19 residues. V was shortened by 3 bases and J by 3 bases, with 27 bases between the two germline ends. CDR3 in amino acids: CASSFVTGTRGTISYEQYF. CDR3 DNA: TGTGCCAGCAGTTTTGTCACTGGGACAAGGGGGACGATCAGCTACGAGCAGTACTTC.

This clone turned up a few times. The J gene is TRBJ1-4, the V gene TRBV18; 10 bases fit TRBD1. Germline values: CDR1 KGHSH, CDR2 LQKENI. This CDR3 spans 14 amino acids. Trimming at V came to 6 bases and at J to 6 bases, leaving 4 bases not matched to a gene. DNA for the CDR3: TGTGCCAGCTCCCCCGGGACAGGGGATGAAAAACTGTTTTTT. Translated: CASSPGTGDEKLFF.

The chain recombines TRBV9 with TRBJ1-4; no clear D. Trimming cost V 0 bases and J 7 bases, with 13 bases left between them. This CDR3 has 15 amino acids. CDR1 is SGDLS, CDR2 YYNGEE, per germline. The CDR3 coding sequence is TGTGCCAGCAGCGTAGGTCGGCAGGACGTTGAAAAACTGTTTTTT. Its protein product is CASSVGRQDVEKLFF.

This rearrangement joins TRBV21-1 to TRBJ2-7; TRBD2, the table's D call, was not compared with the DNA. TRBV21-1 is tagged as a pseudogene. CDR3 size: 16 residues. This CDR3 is CASSNREKASCYEQYF. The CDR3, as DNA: TGTGCCAGCAGCAACCGGGAGAAGGCTAGCTGCTACGAGCAGTACTTC.

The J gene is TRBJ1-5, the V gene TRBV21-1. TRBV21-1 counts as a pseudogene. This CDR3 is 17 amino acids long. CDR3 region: CASSKVGGQLSNQPQHF. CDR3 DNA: TGTGCCAGCAGCAAAGTGGGAGGACAGCTTAGCAATCAGCCCCAGCATTTT.

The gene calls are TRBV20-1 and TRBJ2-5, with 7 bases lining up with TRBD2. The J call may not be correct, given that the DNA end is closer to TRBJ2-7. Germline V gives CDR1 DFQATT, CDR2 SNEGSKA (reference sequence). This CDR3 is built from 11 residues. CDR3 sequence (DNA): TGCAGTGCGAGACTAGCTTACGAGCAGTACTTC. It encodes CSARLAYEQYF.

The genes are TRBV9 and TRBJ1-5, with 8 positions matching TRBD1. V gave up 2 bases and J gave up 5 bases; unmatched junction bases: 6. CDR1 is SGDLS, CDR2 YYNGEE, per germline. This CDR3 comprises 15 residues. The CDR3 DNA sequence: TGTGCCAGCAGCGTCGGGACAGGAGGACATCAGCCCCAGCATTTT. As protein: CASSVGTGGHQPQHF.

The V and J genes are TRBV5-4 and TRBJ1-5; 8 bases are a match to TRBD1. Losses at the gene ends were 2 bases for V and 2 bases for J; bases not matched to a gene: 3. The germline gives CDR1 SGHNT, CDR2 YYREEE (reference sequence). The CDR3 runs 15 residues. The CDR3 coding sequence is TGTGCCAGCAGCTTCTGGGGACAGGGCAATCAGCCCCAGCATTTT. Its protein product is CASSFWGQGNQPQHF.